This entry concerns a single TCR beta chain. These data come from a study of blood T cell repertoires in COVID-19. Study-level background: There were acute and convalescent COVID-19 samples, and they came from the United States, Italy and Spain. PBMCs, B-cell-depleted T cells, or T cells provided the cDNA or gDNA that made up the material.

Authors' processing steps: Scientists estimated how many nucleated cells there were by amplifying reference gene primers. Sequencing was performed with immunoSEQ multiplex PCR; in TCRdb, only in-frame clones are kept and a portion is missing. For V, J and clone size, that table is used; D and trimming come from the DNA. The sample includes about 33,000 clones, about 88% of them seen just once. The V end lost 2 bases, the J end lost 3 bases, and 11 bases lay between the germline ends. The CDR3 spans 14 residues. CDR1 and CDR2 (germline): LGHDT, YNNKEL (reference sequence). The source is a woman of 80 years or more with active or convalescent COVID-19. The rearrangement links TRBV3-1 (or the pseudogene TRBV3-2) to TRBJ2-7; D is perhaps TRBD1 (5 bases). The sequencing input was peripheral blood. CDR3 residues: CASSQKDINYEQYF. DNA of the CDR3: TGTGCCAGCAGCCAAAAGGACATCAACTACGAGCAGTACTTC.